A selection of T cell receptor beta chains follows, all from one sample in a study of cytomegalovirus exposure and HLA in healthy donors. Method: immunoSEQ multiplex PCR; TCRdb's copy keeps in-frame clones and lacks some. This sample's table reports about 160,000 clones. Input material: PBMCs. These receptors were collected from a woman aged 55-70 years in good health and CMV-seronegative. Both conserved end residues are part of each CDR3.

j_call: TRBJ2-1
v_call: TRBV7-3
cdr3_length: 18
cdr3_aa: CASSLPPPLAGGWDEQFF

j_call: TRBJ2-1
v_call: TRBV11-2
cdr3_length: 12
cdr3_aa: CASSSPFFEQFF

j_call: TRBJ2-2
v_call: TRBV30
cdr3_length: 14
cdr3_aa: CAWLAQGRTGELFF

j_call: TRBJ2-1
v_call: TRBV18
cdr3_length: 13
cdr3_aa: CASSSGLLNEQFF

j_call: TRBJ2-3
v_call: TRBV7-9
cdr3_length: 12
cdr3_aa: CASSPTGNTQYF

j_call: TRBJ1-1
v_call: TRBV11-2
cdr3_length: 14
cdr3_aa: CASSFQDRAAEAFF

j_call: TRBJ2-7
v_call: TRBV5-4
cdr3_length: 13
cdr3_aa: CASSPSGESEQYF

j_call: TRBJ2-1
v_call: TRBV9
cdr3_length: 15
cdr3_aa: CASSAQVSSYNEQFF

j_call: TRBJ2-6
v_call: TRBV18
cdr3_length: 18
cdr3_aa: CASSPPTGGLTGANVLTF

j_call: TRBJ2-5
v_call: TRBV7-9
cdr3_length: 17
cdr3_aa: CASSRGLNGGLQETQYF

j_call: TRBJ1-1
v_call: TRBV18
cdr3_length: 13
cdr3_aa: CASSPGAYTEAFF

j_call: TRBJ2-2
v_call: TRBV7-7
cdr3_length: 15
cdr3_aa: CASSQGGGRTGELFF

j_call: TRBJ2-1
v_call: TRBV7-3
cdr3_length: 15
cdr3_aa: CASSFRDSSYNEQFF

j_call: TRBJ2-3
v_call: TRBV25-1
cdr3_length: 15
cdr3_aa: CASISGDPAWDTQYF

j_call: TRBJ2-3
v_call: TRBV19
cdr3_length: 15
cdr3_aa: CASSIGTSVSDTQYF

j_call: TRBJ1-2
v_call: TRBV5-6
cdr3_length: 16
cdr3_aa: CASSSRPRGSNYGYTF

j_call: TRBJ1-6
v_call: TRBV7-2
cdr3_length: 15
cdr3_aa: CASSLAFSWGSPLHF

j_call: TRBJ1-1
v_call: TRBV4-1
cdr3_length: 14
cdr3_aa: CASSQGRAGTEAFF

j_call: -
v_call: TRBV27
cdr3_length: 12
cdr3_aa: CASSWRDSGLFF

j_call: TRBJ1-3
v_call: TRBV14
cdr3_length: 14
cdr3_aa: CASTRGGLGNTIYF

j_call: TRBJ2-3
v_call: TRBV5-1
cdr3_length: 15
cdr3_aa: CASSLIDSNTDTQYF

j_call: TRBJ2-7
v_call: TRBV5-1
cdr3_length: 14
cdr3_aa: CASSSSGRLEEQYF

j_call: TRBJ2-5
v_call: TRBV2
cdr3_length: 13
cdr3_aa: CASSDVTTGTQYF

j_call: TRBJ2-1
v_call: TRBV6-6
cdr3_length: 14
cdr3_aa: CASSYPQGVGEQFF

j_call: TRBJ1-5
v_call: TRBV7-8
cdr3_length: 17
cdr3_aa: CASSFSADRGWNQPQHF

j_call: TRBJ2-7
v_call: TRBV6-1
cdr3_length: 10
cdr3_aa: CASSGRTTFF

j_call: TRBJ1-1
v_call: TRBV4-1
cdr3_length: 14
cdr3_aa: CASSLGTGRTEAFF

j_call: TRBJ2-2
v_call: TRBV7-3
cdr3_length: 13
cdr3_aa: CASSLITTGELFF

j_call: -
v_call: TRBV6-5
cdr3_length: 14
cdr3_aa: CASKRLAGVGEQYF

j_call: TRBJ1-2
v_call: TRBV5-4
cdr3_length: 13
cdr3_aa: CASSLDRGYGYTF

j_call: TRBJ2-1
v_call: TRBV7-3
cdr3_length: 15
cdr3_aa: CASSPSGGSYNEQFF

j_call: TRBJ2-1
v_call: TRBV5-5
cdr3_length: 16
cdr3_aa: CASSLAGLHGGNEQFF

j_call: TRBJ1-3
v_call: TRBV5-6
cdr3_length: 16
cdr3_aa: CASSPATDPSGNTIYF

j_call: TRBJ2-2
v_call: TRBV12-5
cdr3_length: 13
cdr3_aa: CASVEANTGELFF

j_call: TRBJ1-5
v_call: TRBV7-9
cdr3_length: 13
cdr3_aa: CASTPGDGQPQHF